These 15 T cell receptor beta chains were sequenced from one sample in a study of T-cell reconstitution after alpha-beta-depleted transplantation in children. Using unique molecular identifiers, the investigators prepared the TCRbeta library. TCRdb fed the PCR reads into MiXCR, producing one record per CDR3 protein. This table holds approximately 130,000 distinct CDR3 sequences, 9.5% to 10% found once. This specimen was PBMCs, mostly from graft donor cells, taken 180 days after TCRalphabeta/CD19-depleted stem cell transplant. The receptor source for this set is a girl less than two years old who had a stem cell transplant for combined immunodeficiency, so the T cells may come from the graft donor.

This clonotype occurred a few times. The V and J genes are TRBV3-1 and TRBJ2-7; TRBD2 is a possible D gene (6 bases). In germline, CDR1 is LGHDT, CDR2 YNNKEL (reference sequence). This CDR3 contains 14 residues. V shed 4 bases and J shed 5 bases, with 15 bases lying between them. The CDR3 DNA sequence: TGTGCCAGCAGCCCGCGGGACGCGGACCACGAGCAGTACTTC. Translation: CASSPRDADHEQYF.

The chain's CDR3 is CASSTGQRGTEAFF. The CDR3 nucleotides read TGTGCCAGCAGCACTGGACAGAGGGGGACTGAAGCTTTCTTT. This chain joins TRBV21-1 and TRBJ1-1; TRBD1 was called by the table and not checked on the DNA. TRBV21-1 is a pseudogene locus. The CDR3 is made up of 14 amino acids.

Of note for this clonotype: This clone may be a read error of a much larger clone one base away. The chain carries TRBV20-1 and TRBJ1-4, with 7 bases aligning to TRBD1. Per germline, CDR1 DFQATT and CDR2 SNEGSKA (reference sequence). This CDR3 is 14 amino acids long. V gave up 3 bases and J gave up 5 bases; unmatched junction bases: 6. CDR3 sequence reads: CSARLVGQNEKLFF. For the CDR3, the DNA is TGCAGTGCTAGGCTGGTGGGACAGAATGAAAAACTGTTTTTT.

This clonotype was counted between two and nine times. V usage is TRBV20-1 and J usage is TRBJ1-4, with D hard to call. This CDR3 is built from 13 residues. Trimming cost V 3 bases and J 4 bases, with 9 bases left between them. CDR1 is DFQATT and CDR2 is SNEGSKA in the germline V gene (reference sequence). The CDR3 nucleotides are TGCAGTGCTAGGGGAACCCTTAATGAAAAACTGTTTTTT. This encodes CSARGTLNEKLFF.

The V gene is TRBV18, the J gene TRBJ1-2; no firm D call. CDR3 length: 10 amino acids. CDR1 is KGHSH, CDR2 LQKENI, per germline. Trimming left V 5 bases short and J 7 bases short, with 5 bases between. The CDR3 bases are TGTGCCAGCTCAGGAACTGGCTACACCTTC. It codes for CASSGTGYTF.

In its sample, this clonotype was seen a few times. The chain carries TRBV24-1 and TRBJ2-1; TRBD1 matches 8 bases. The CDR3 loop spans 14 amino acids. V shed 7 bases and J 4 bases; nucleotides not matched to a gene: 5. Germline CDR1 is KGHDR and CDR2 is SFDVKD. The CDR3 nucleotides are TGTGCCACCAGGGGGACAGGCCGTTACAATGAGCAGTTCTTC. The encoded protein is CATRGTGRYNEQFF.

This clonotype was detected many times. This chain joins TRBV10-3 and TRBJ2-7, with D possibly being TRBD2 (6 bases). The CDR3 sequence is 18 residues long. Trimming took 3 bases from V and 3 from J, leaving 24 bases between them. Germline CDR1 and CDR2: ENHRY and SYGVKD. This CDR3 is CAISDPGLPIDRSYEQYF. CDR3 bases: TGTGCCATCAGTGACCCGGGACTCCCTATCGATCGAAGCTACGAGCAGTACTTC.

The rearrangement joins TRBV12-3 or TRBV12-4 to TRBJ1-2, with D perhaps TRBD1 (6 bases). V lost 6 bases and J lost 4, with 12 bases in between. The CDR3 spans 13 residues. CDR3 residues: CASRLDRIYGYTF. The CDR3 region has the DNA TGTGCCAGCAGACTGGACAGAATCTATGGCTACACCTTC.

About this clonotype: Germline and junction disagree at one end, which may indicate a read error. The chain uses TRBV20-1 and TRBJ2-4, with TRBD1 matching 7 bases. Germline values: CDR1 DFQATT, CDR2 SNEGSKA (reference sequence). The CDR3 extends over 17 amino acids. CDR3 DNA sequence: TGCTGTGCTATTGGGACAGCCGTCGGTCTAGCCAAAAACATTCAGTACTTC. Translated, it gives CCAIGTAVGLAKNIQYF.

The V gene is TRBV7-2, the J gene TRBJ1-6; no definite D call. CDR3 length: 13 amino acids. V lost 0 bases and J lost 15, with 12 bases in between. Germline lookup yields CDR1 SGHTA and CDR2 FQGNSA. CDR3 nucleotides: TGTGCCAGCAGCTTAGCGGTCGGGCGGGGCCTCCACTTT. It codes for CASSLAVGRGLHF.

The CDR3 DNA follows: TGTGCCAGCAGCTTAGAGGGGGCTCTGGACACCGGGGAGCTGTTTTTT. The encoded protein is CASSLEGALDTGELFF. The chain employs TRBV7-2 and TRBJ2-2; 7 bases fit TRBD1. Germline CDR1 and CDR2: SGHTA and FQGNSA. This CDR3 is 16 amino acids long. V lost 1 base to trimming and J lost 3 bases; unmatched junction nucleotides: 5.

The V and J genes are TRBV7-8 and TRBJ1-6, with D maybe TRBD1 (5 bases). Trimming left V 5 bases short and J 6 bases short, with 11 bases between. The CDR3 is made up of 14 amino acids. Germline CDR1 SGHVS, CDR2 FQNEAQ. Here the CDR3 DNA reads TGTGCCAGCAGCCCAGGGTCGGGTAATTCACCCCTCCACTTT. As protein: CASSPGSGNSPLHF.

This chain uses TRBV15 with TRBJ1-5; 7 bases are a match to TRBD1. CDR3 size: 17 residues. J lost 0 bases, V lost 1 base, and 6 bases had no gene match. In germline, CDR1 is LNHNV, CDR2 YYDKDF (reference sequence). DNA of the CDR3: TGTGCCACCAGCAGAGGTCAAGGGGGCCCTAGCAATCAGCCCCAGCATTTT. Encoded protein: CATSRGQGGPSNQPQHF. Combining the CDR3 with reference TRBV15 and TRBJ1-5 gives the whole variable domain DAMVIQNPRYQVTQFGKPVTLSCSQTLNHNVMYWYQQKSSQAPKLLFHYYDKDFNNEADTPDNFQSRRPNTSFCFLDIRSPGLGDTAMYLCATSRGQGGPSNQPQHFGDGTRLSIL.

Written as DNA, the CDR3 is TGCAGTGCTATTAGACAAGGGAGAGGCTACGAGCAGTACTTC. It codes for CSAIRQGRGYEQYF. The J gene is TRBJ2-7, the V gene TRBV20-1, with a weak D call TRBD2 (5 bases). Trimming removed 4 bases at V and 3 bases at J, with 16 bases between. This CDR3 is 14 amino acids long. From germline, CDR1 is DFQATT and CDR2 SNEGSKA (reference sequence).

The sample holds a few counts of this clonotype. The genes are TRBV19 and TRBJ2-7; 8 nucleotides match TRBD2. In germline, CDR1 is LNHDA, CDR2 SQIVND (reference sequence). V was clipped by 6 bases and J by 1 base; unmatched bases: 5. This CDR3 has 14 residues. In DNA form, the CDR3 reads TGTGCCAGTAGACCGGGAGGGCCTTCCTACGAGCAGTACTTC. Amino acids: CASRPGGPSYEQYF. Variable domain in full (rest from reference TRBV19 and TRBJ2-7): DGGITQSPKYLFRKEGQNVTLSCEQNLNHDAMYWYRQDPGQGLRLIYYSQIVNDFQKGDIAEGYSVSREKKESFPLTVTSAQKNPTAFYLCASRPGGPSYEQYFGPGTRLTVT.